These 30 T cell receptor beta chains were sequenced from one sample in a study of blood T cell repertoires in COVID-19. Clones were read by immunoSEQ multiplex PCR, and TCRdb kept only the in-frame ones, dropping some. The sample consists of fewer than 300,000 clones, roughly 84% of them appearing once. Sequencing used peripheral blood. The receptor source for this set is a human donor in a cohort sampled during active COVID-19.

The chain employs TRBV19 and TRBJ2-7; 9 bases map to TRBD1. Germline V gene lookup returns CDR1 LNHDA and CDR2 SQIVND (reference sequence). J gave up 6 bases and V 1 base, and 1 base lay outside the gene matches. The CDR3 contains 13 residues. CDR3 nucleotides: TGTGCCAGTAGTATAGTGGACAGGGGCGAGCAGTACTTC. This encodes CASSIVDRGEQYF.

V gene TRBV6-5 combines with J gene TRBJ2-7, with 7 positions matching TRBD1. The CDR3 sequence is 15 residues long. The germline V gene encodes CDR1 MNHEY and CDR2 SVGAGI. Unmatched junction bases numbered 3, after V lost 0 bases and J lost 1 base. The CDR3 loop is CASSYSGTVSYEQYF. The DNA of the CDR3 is TGTGCCAGCAGTTACTCCGGGACAGTGTCCTACGAGCAGTACTTC.

The chain links TRBV9 to TRBJ2-1; 8 positions agree with TRBD2. CDR3 length: 16 residues. V dropped 1 base and J dropped 6; count of bases not matched to a gene: 9. Looked up from germline, CDR1 is SGDLS and CDR2 is YYNGEE. CDR3 in amino acids: CASSVPGRVGRNEQFF. The CDR3 DNA follows: TGTGCCAGCAGCGTACCCGGGAGGGTCGGGCGCAATGAGCAGTTCTTC. The full variable domain, completed using reference TRBV9 and TRBJ2-1, is DSGVTQTPKHLITATGQRVTLRCSPRSGDLSVYWYQQSLDQGLQFLIQYYNGEERAKGNILERFSAQQFPDLHSELNLSSLELGDSALYFCASSVPGRVGRNEQFFGPGTRLTVL.

The rearrangement uses TRBV7-2 and TRBJ2-2; a possible D gene is TRBD2 (6 bases). V was cut by 6 bases and J by 3 bases, with 23 bases left in between. CDR3 size: 18 residues. Germline-derived CDR1 and CDR2 are SGHTA and FQGNSA. The CDR3 loop reads CASRRMVGRGPDTGELFF. The CDR3 nucleotides read TGTGCCAGCAGAAGGATGGTCGGGCGGGGCCCCGACACCGGGGAGCTGTTTTTT.

This clone was seen repeatedly, ten times or more. J is TRBJ1-2 and V is TRBV5-6, with TRBD1 matching over 8 bases. The germline V gene encodes CDR1 SGHDT and CDR2 YYEEEE. CDR3 length: 15 amino acids. V lost 5 bases and J lost 0; bases outside the gene matches: 6. CDR3 loop: CASRPMGQANYGYTF. CDR3 nucleotide sequence: TGTGCCAGCAGACCGATGGGACAGGCTAACTATGGCTACACCTTC. Looking up the rest from reference TRBV5-6 and TRBJ1-2 gives the full variable domain: DAGVTQSPTHLIKTRGQQVTLRCSPKSGHDTVSWYQQALGQGPQFIFQYYEEEERQRGNFPDRFSGHQFPNYSSELNVNALLLGDSALYLCASRPMGQANYGYTFGSGTRLTVV.

This clone has more than one count but fewer than ten. This rearrangement joins TRBV27 to TRBJ1-2, with 10 bases aligning to TRBD1. The V gene end was trimmed by 6 bases and the J gene end by 6 bases; junction bases not matched to a gene: 10. From germline, CDR1 is MNHEY and CDR2 SMNVEV (reference sequence). CDR3 length equals 15 residues. The CDR3 DNA follows: TGTGCCAGCAGCACCGACAGGGGGCCGCCTCATGGCTACACCTTC. Its translation is CASSTDRGPPHGYTF.

CDR3 amino acids: CASSPGLAGGSVEQFF. CDR3 coding DNA: TGTGCCAGCAGCCCGGGACTAGCGGGAGGTTCGGTTGAGCAGTTCTTC. V and J are TRBV5-5 and TRBJ2-1, with TRBD2 identical over 15 bases. The CDR3 sequence is 16 residues long. J lost 9 bases, V lost 4 bases, and 8 bases had no gene match. Germline lookup yields CDR1 SGHKS and CDR2 YYEKEE (reference sequence).

The chain links TRBV2 to TRBJ1-5; D might be TRBD1 (6 bases). Germline V gene lookup returns CDR1 SNHLY and CDR2 FYNNEI. With 8 bases removed from V and 6 bases from J, the gap between germline ends came to 14 bases. The CDR3 covers 13 residues. The CDR3 nucleotides read TGTGCCAGCCAGGGGCGCGTCGGTCAGCCCCAGCATTTT. Translation gives CASQGRVGQPQHF.

The CDR3 is CSATQGAAGNTIYF. As DNA, the CDR3 is TGCAGCGCGACACAGGGGGCCGCGGGAAACACCATATATTTT. The V and J genes are TRBV29-1 and TRBJ1-3; the match to TRBD1 covers 9 bases. The CDR3 runs to 14 residues. The V gene's germline CDR1 is SQVTM and CDR2 ANQGSEA. Trimming at V came to 7 bases and at J to 4 bases, leaving 8 bases not matched to a gene.

V usage is TRBV6-6 and J usage is TRBJ1-5, with TRBD1 as a possible D gene (6 bases). Germline V gives CDR1 MNHNY, CDR2 SVGAGI (reference sequence). The CDR3 runs 14 residues. Trimming stripped 10 bases from V and 2 bases from J, with 15 bases between. The CDR3 is CATVRGSGNQPQHF. CDR3 bases: TGTGCCACCGTAAGGGGGTCGGGCAATCAGCCCCAGCATTTT.

The chain carries TRBV28 and TRBJ2-2, with 9 bases identical to TRBD1. This CDR3 contains 15 residues. Trimming at V came to 5 bases and at J to 2 bases, leaving 3 bases not matched to a gene. Germline lookup yields CDR1 MDHEN and CDR2 SYDVKM. The CDR3 DNA sequence: TGTGCCAGCAGTGGACAGGGGCCAAACACCGGGGAGCTGTTTTTT. Its protein product is CASSGQGPNTGELFF. Based on the CDR3 plus reference TRBV28 and TRBJ2-2, the full variable domain is DVKVTQSSRYLVKRTGEKVFLECVQDMDHENMFWYRQDPGLGLRLIYFSYDVKMKEKGDIPEGYSVSREKKERFSLILESASTNQTSMYLCASSGQGPNTGELFFGEGSRLTVL.

The chain links TRBV6-1 to TRBJ2-7; weak D call: TRBD1 (5 bases). The CDR3 runs 16 residues. Looked up from germline, CDR1 is MNHNS and CDR2 is SASEGT. Trimming took off 3 bases at V and 0 bases at J, with 15 bases between the two ends. CDR3 sequence reads: CASSDPRRDSSYEQYF. The CDR3 DNA follows: TGTGCCAGCAGTGATCCTCGCCGTGACAGCTCCTACGAGCAGTACTTC.

The chain uses TRBV6-5 and TRBJ1-2; TRBD1 might be the D (5 bases). The CDR3 is 13 amino acids. Germline loops: CDR1 MNHEY, CDR2 SVGAGI. The germline V and J ends were trimmed by 6 bases and 3 bases, with 11 bases remaining between them. In nucleotides, the CDR3 is TGTGCCAGCAGCCGTGGGGGGTACTATGGCTACACCTTC. This gives the protein CASSRGGYYGYTF.

This chain links TRBV7-9 with TRBJ2-5; TRBD2 matches 9 bases. The germline CDR1 and CDR2 sequences are SEHNR and FQNEAQ (reference sequence). With 5 bases clipped from V and 5 bases from J, the junction kept 6 bases outside the gene matches. CDR3 size: 14 residues. DNA for the CDR3: TGTGCCAGCAGCCCTAGCGGGGTTGGGGAGACCCAGTACTTC. Protein product: CASSPSGVGETQYF. The complete variable domain, with remaining parts taken from reference TRBV7-9 and TRBJ2-5, reads DTGVSQNPRHKITKRGQNVTFRCDPISEHNRLYWYRQTLGQGPEFLTYFQNEAQLEKSRLLSDRFSAERPKGSFSTLEIQRTEQGDSAMYLCASSPSGVGETQYFGPGTRLLVL.

The rearrangement joins TRBV4-1 to TRBJ2-7; 11 nucleotides match TRBD2. Germline V gene data show CDR1 as MGHRA and CDR2 as YSYEKL. The CDR3 consists of 16 residues. Losses at the gene ends were 6 bases for V and 0 bases for J; bases not matched to a gene: 7. The CDR3 DNA is TGCGCCAGCAGTGGGGGGGGACTAGCGGTCTCCTACGAGCAGTACTTC. Protein product: CASSGGGLAVSYEQYF.

J is TRBJ2-1 and V is TRBV11-3; TRBD2 matches at 16 bases. CDR3 length: 18 residues. Germline V CDR1 and CDR2: SGHNT, YENEEA. V dropped 4 bases and J dropped 4; count of bases not matched to a gene: 7. CDR3 nucleotide sequence: TGTGCCAGCAGCTGGGGACTAGCGGGAGGGATGACTTACAATGAGCAGTTCTTC. It yields the protein CASSWGLAGGMTYNEQFF.

This clone appeared once. This chain connects TRBV29-1 to TRBJ2-7; 7 bases are a match to TRBD2. The CDR3 extends over 11 amino acids. Germline V gene sequence: CDR1 SQVTM, CDR2 ANQGSEA. V lost 7 bases, J lost 3 bases, and 3 bases stayed unmatched. The CDR3 region is CSGGEGYEQYF. In DNA form, the CDR3 reads TGCAGCGGGGGGGAGGGCTACGAGCAGTACTTC.

The rearrangement links TRBV5-1 to TRBJ2-7, with a weak D call TRBD2 (6 bases). The V gene lost 0 bases and the J gene lost 2 bases, with 12 bases spanning the gap. Germline V gene lookup returns CDR1 SGHRS and CDR2 YFSETQ. The CDR3 covers 15 residues. The CDR3: CASSLAWRGPYEQYF. The CDR3 DNA reads TGCGCCAGCAGCTTGGCCTGGAGGGGTCCCTACGAGCAGTACTTC.

The rearrangement links TRBV6-6 to TRBJ1-2, with 11 positions matching TRBD1. The CDR3 consists of 16 residues. Germline V gives CDR1 MNHNY, CDR2 SVGAGI (reference sequence). Losses at the gene ends were 6 bases for V and 2 bases for J; bases not matched to a gene: 8. CDR3 bases: TGTGCCAGCAGCAGCCGGGACAGGGGGTTAAACTATGGCTACACCTTC. It is translated as CASSSRDRGLNYGYTF.

V is TRBV5-1 and J is TRBJ2-1; perhaps TRBD2 as D (6 bases). CDR1 SGHRS and CDR2 YFSETQ come from the germline V gene. Trimming took 4 bases from V and 10 from J, leaving 24 bases between them. This CDR3 is 16 amino acids long. The CDR3 here is CASSRDGGAVVEEQFF. The CDR3 DNA follows: TGCGCCAGCAGCAGGGACGGCGGGGCGGTAGTAGAGGAGCAGTTCTTC.

V and J are TRBV23-1 and TRBJ1-2, with TRBD1 identical over 8 bases. TRBV23-1 is marked as an open reading frame, function uncertain. The CDR3 totals 13 residues. Losses at the gene ends were 2 bases for V and 7 bases for J; bases not matched to a gene: 3. CDR3 nucleotides: TGCGCCAGCAGTCAACAGGGACAGGCTGGCTACACCTTC. It codes for CASSQQGQAGYTF.

This rearrangement joins TRBV11-2 to TRBJ2-7; TRBD1 might be the D (7 bases). Trimming pared 1 base from V and 0 bases from J, leaving 22 bases between. CDR1 is SGHAT and CDR2 is FQNNGV in the germline V gene. This CDR3 contains 19 residues. In DNA form, the CDR3 reads TGTGCCAGCAGCTTAGGTTCGTTCTGGCGGGACAGCAACTCCTACGAGCAGTACTTC. It codes for CASSLGSFWRDSNSYEQYF.

V and J are TRBV7-3 and TRBJ2-1, with TRBD2 matching over 7 bases. The germline V gene has CDR1 SGHTA and CDR2 FQGTGA. The CDR3 sequence is 14 residues long. The trim removed 6 bases at V and 8 bases at J, leaving 10 bases unmatched. CDR3 region: CASRLGRGSDEQFF. CDR3 nucleotides: TGTGCCAGCAGGCTTGGGAGGGGTAGCGATGAGCAGTTCTTC.

This clone turned up a few times. The rearrangement joins TRBV5-1 to TRBJ2-7, with no clear D. Trimming cost V 1 base and J 0 bases, with 11 bases left between them. CDR1 is SGHRS, CDR2 YFSETQ, per germline. The CDR3 runs 15 residues. CDR3 sequence reads: CASSLLDSSSYEQYF. The CDR3, as DNA: TGCGCCAGCAGCTTGCTTGACTCAAGCTCCTACGAGCAGTACTTC.

The gene calls are TRBV7-2 and TRBJ2-1; no clear D gene. The V and J ends lost 4 bases and 0 bases respectively, with 10 bases between them. The length of the CDR3 is 15 residues. The germline V gene has CDR1 SGHTA and CDR2 FQGNSA. CDR3: CASSSSRSSYNEQFF. CDR3 nucleotide sequence: TGTGCCAGCAGCTCAAGTCGGAGCTCCTACAATGAGCAGTTCTTC. Filled out from reference TRBV7-2 and TRBJ2-1, the complete variable domain reads GAGVSQSPSNKVTEKGKDVELRCDPISGHTALYWYRQSLGQGLEFLIYFQGNSAPDKSGLPSDRFSAERTGGSVSTLTIQRTQQEDSAVYLCASSSSRSSYNEQFFGPGTRLTVL.

V is TRBV29-1 and J is TRBJ1-4, with TRBD1 matching over 7 bases. Germline loops: CDR1 SQVTM, CDR2 ANQGSEA. The trim removed 6 bases at V and 0 bases at J, leaving 13 bases unmatched. This CDR3 contains 17 residues. This CDR3 is CSVAGTATSATNEKLFF. The CDR3 bases are TGCAGCGTAGCCGGGACAGCGACTTCTGCAACTAATGAAAAACTGTTTTTT.

This clone was seen only a few times. The chain uses TRBV27 and TRBJ2-1, with D perhaps TRBD2 (5 bases). The CDR3 runs 14 residues. The V and J ends lost 6 bases and 6 bases respectively, with 15 bases between them. The V gene's germline CDR1 is MNHEY and CDR2 SMNVEV (reference sequence). The CDR3 DNA follows: TGTGCCAGCAGGGTCGGAGGAGGATCCAATGAGCAGTTCTTC. Translated: CASRVGGGSNEQFF.

V is TRBV5-1 and J is TRBJ2-3, with TRBD1 matching 8 bases. After removal of 0 bases from V and 5 bases from J, the junction contained 2 bases not matched to a gene. The CDR3 contains 14 residues. CDR1 and CDR2 from the germline V gene are SGHRS and YFSETQ. CDR3 loop: CASSLAGGKDTQYF. DNA for the CDR3: TGCGCCAGCAGCTTGGCAGGGGGCAAAGATACGCAGTATTTT.

This chain links TRBV7-2 with TRBJ2-7, with TRBD2 identical over 9 bases. CDR1 and CDR2 (germline): SGHTA, FQGNSA. V shed 5 bases and J 5 bases; nucleotides not matched to a gene: 13. The CDR3 spans 16 residues. The CDR3 DNA follows: TGTGCCAGCAGCAACCAACTAGGACTAGCGTCCAACGAGCAGTACTTC. Its translation: CASSNQLGLASNEQYF.

In its sample, this clone was seen a few times. The chain joins TRBV29-1 to TRBJ2-4, with D perhaps TRBD2 (5 bases). The CDR3 length is 15 residues. CDR1 and CDR2 (germline): SQVTM, ANQGSEA. With 0 bases removed from V and 11 bases from J, the gap between germline ends came to 20 bases. In DNA, the CDR3 is TGCAGCGTTGAAGAAATCAACCGAGGGAAAATTCTTCAGTACTTC. Its protein product is CSVEEINRGKILQYF.